These 18 T cell receptor beta chains originate from one sample sequenced in a study of T cell repertoires in cytomegalovirus infection. TCRdb used MiXCR to reprocess the reads, holding one entry per CDR3 protein. The top ten hold roughly an eighth of the sample, which has more than 350,000 distinct CDR3 sequences, roughly 30% seen once. The sequencing input was PBMCs. All receptors come from a human donor in good health (CMV status not recorded). Some clones in this sample may be carry-over from other donors' samples.

This clonotype was picked up a small number of times. The genes are TRBV7-9 and TRBJ1-1; D is ambiguous. The ends were cut back, 5 bases at V and 0 bases at J, with 16 bases in the middle. Germline assignment: CDR1 SEHNR and CDR2 FQNEAQ (reference sequence). This CDR3 region has 16 residues. The CDR3 loop is CASSLFSAELNTEAFF. The CDR3 DNA is TGTGCCAGCAGCCTCTTCTCAGCGGAGCTGAACACTGAAGCTTTCTTT.

The chain employs TRBV11-2 and TRBJ2-6; 7 bases align to TRBD1. Germline CDR1 SGHAT, CDR2 FQNNGV. There are 16 residues in the CDR3. V shed 4 bases, J shed 0 bases, and the junction held 3 bases outside the gene matches. The CDR3 bases are TGTGCCAGCAGCTCAAACAGGGGCTCTGGGGCCAACGTCCTGACTTTC. Translation: CASSSNRGSGANVLTF.

V usage is TRBV2 and J usage is TRBJ2-3; 8 positions match TRBD2. The CDR3 consists of 16 residues. V lost 6 bases and J lost 0; bases outside the gene matches: 8. The germline CDR1 and CDR2 sequences are SNHLY and FYNNEI. DNA of the CDR3: TGTGCCAGCAGAACAAGCGGGGGCTCTAGCACAGATACGCAGTATTTT. Protein product: CASRTSGGSSTDTQYF.

This chain connects TRBV7-9 to TRBJ2-3; D not certain. The germline V and J ends were trimmed by 5 bases and 5 bases, with 11 bases remaining between them. This CDR3 has 13 amino acids. The V gene's germline CDR1 is SEHNR and CDR2 FQNEAQ (reference sequence). The CDR3 sequence is CASSGVTRDTQYF. DNA of the CDR3: TGTGCCAGCAGCGGAGTGACACGAGATACGCAGTATTTT. The variable domain in full, with the rest retrieved from reference TRBV7-9 and TRBJ2-3, is DTGVSQNPRHKITKRGQNVTFRCDPISEHNRLYWYRQTLGQGPEFLTYFQNEAQLEKSRLLSDRFSAERPKGSFSTLEIQRTEQGDSAMYLCASSGVTRDTQYFGPGTRLTVL.

To note about this clonotype: The germline gene is not matched at one end of the junction; a read error may be the cause. CDR3 sequence reads: CASSPPRSDSSGNTISF. The CDR3 DNA reads as TGTGCCAGCTCACCACCCCGATCCGATAGCTCTGGAAACACCATATCTTTT. The chain carries TRBV18 and TRBJ1-3; no clear D. The CDR3 covers 17 residues. From germline, CDR1 is KGHSH and CDR2 LQKENI.

J is TRBJ2-7 and V is TRBV19, with D possibly being TRBD1 (5 bases). V was cut by 3 bases and J by 4 bases, with 16 bases left in between. The germline CDR1 and CDR2 sequences are LNHDA and SQIVND (reference sequence). This CDR3 spans 15 amino acids. The CDR3, as DNA: TGTGCCAGTAGTATTCTCCAGGGCGGCCCTTACGAGCAGTACTTC. This codes for CASSILQGGPYEQYF.

The chain is built from TRBV20-1 and TRBJ1-4; TRBD1 aligns across 8 bases. This CDR3 has 13 residues. The germline V gene encodes CDR1 DFQATT and CDR2 SNEGSKA (reference sequence). V lost 6 bases and J lost 7; bases outside the gene matches: 7. The chain's CDR3 is CSAPGGASEKLFF. In DNA, the CDR3 is TGCAGTGCCCCAGGGGGCGCGAGTGAAAAACTGTTTTTT.

This clonotype was counted between two and nine times. This chain links TRBV25-1 with TRBJ1-1; D ambiguous. The CDR3 is 14 amino acids. The V gene's germline CDR1 is MGHDK and CDR2 SYGVNS. Trimming removed 4 bases from V and 2 bases from J, with 11 bases in between. The CDR3 nucleotides read TGTGCCAGCAGTGGGGTCGGTCTTAACACTGAAGCTTTCTTT. Amino acids: CASSGVGLNTEAFF.

There are many counts of this clonotype. The chain carries TRBV12-3 or TRBV12-4 and TRBJ1-5; 9 nucleotides line up with TRBD1. The CDR3 is made up of 16 amino acids. The V gene end was trimmed by 5 bases and the J gene end by 6 bases; junction bases not matched to a gene: 11. The CDR3 DNA reads as TGTGCCAGCAGTACCGGGACAGGGTCGGACGGTCAGCCCCAGCATTTT. This translates into CASSTGTGSDGQPQHF.

About this clonotype itself: Mismatch with germline at one junction end may stem from a read error. The rearrangement links TRBV10-3 to TRBJ1-3, with unresolved D. Germline values: CDR1 ENHRY, CDR2 SYGVKD. CDR3 length: 15 amino acids. CDR3 in DNA: TGTGCCATCAGTGAGCAGCATTACTCTGGAAACACCATGTATTTT. Its translation: CAISEQHYSGNTMYF.

The genes are TRBV6-5 and TRBJ1-2; D unresolved. CDR1 MNHEY and CDR2 SVGAGI come from the germline V gene. The CDR3 runs to 15 residues. Trimming removed 0 bases at V and 2 bases at J, with 10 bases between. The CDR3 bases are TGTGCCAGCAGTTACTCGAGCGGAGGGAACTATGGCTACACCTTC. It codes for CASSYSSGGNYGYTF.

This rearrangement joins TRBV27 to TRBJ1-5; weak D call: TRBD1 (6 bases). Germline V lookup: CDR1 MNHEY, CDR2 SMNVEV (reference sequence). The CDR3 runs to 17 residues. The germline V and J ends were trimmed by 5 bases and 1 base, with 18 bases remaining between them. The CDR3 region is CASSLKGGGASNQPQHF. CDR3 in DNA: TGTGCCAGCAGTCTCAAGGGGGGGGGCGCGAGCAATCAGCCCCAGCATTTT.

This clonotype was found many times. The chain couples TRBV11-2 to TRBJ2-3; either TRBD1 or TRBD2 may fit D (6 bases each). CDR1 SGHAT and CDR2 FQNNGV come from the germline V gene. V was shortened by 5 bases and J by 3 bases, with 15 bases between the two germline ends. CDR3 length: 15 amino acids. CDR3 nucleotides: TGTGCCAGCAGCCAAGTTCAGGGGAGGACAGATACGCAGTATTTT. It codes for CASSQVQGRTDTQYF.

This clonotype was counted between two and nine times. J is TRBJ1-2 and V is TRBV6-5; 7 positions agree with TRBD1. This CDR3 is 13 amino acids long. Germline V gives CDR1 MNHEY, CDR2 SVGAGI. Trimming at V came to 2 bases and at J to 6 bases, leaving 3 bases not matched to a gene. CDR3 in DNA: TGTGCCAGCAGTTACAGGACAGGAAATGGCTACACCTTC. Protein: CASSYRTGNGYTF.

This clonotype was counted ten times or more. The chain recombines TRBV6-1 with TRBJ2-4, with D unclear. Germline lookup yields CDR1 MNHNS and CDR2 SASEGT. V was trimmed by 0 bases and J by 6 bases, leaving 15 bases between them. The CDR3 runs to 16 residues. The CDR3 reads CASSEASLPAGNIQYF. CDR3 coding DNA: TGTGCCAGCAGTGAAGCTAGTTTACCAGCCGGAAACATTCAGTACTTC.

This clonotype was seen only a few times. CDR3 loop: CAISDPRQDFNYGYTF. The CDR3 DNA reads as TGTGCCATCAGTGATCCACGACAGGATTTTAACTATGGCTACACCTTC. The chain links TRBV10-3 to TRBJ1-2, with D possibly matching TRBD1 (6 bases). The germline gives CDR1 ENHRY, CDR2 SYGVKD. Trimming shortened V by 3 bases and J by 1 base, and 15 bases separated the two germline ends. This CDR3 has 16 residues.

The chain recombines TRBV6-2 or TRBV6-3 with TRBJ1-1; TRBD1 matches 8 bases. V shed 5 bases and J 1 base; nucleotides not matched to a gene: 6. This CDR3 comprises 15 residues. Per germline, CDR1 MNHEY and CDR2 SVGEGT. As DNA, the CDR3 is TGTGCCAGCAGTAATCGGGGGACAGGGAACACTGAAGCTTTCTTT. This codes for CASSNRGTGNTEAFF.

The gene calls are TRBV6-2 or TRBV6-3 and TRBJ2-1; 9 nucleotides agree with TRBD1. Germline V gene sequence: CDR1 MNHEY, CDR2 SVGEGT. There are 15 residues in the CDR3. V dropped 6 bases and J dropped 4; count of bases not matched to a gene: 7. CDR3 nucleotide sequence: TGTGCCAGCAGCGTCCGGGACAGGGCGTACAATGAGCAGTTCTTC. It yields the protein CASSVRDRAYNEQFF.